One sample yielded the 20 T cell receptor beta chains listed below, sequenced in a study of T cell responses to AZD1222 COVID-19 vaccine. Some clones are missing from TCRdb's copy, which holds only in-frame ones; the method was immunoSEQ multiplex PCR. The sample has around 110,000 clones; approximately 92% are singletons. The material was peripheral blood, obtained 28 days after the second AZD1222 dose. These receptors were obtained from an adult who received the AZD1222 COVID-19 vaccine.

Only one count was recorded for this clone. The gene calls are TRBV3-1 (or the pseudogene TRBV3-2) and TRBJ1-2, with D uncertain. Trimming shortened V by 0 bases and J by 0 bases, and 8 bases separated the two germline ends. CDR1 is LGHDT, CDR2 YNNKEL, per germline (reference sequence). This CDR3 is built from 15 residues. DNA for the CDR3: TGTGCCAGCAGCCAAGATTCGGCCTCTAACTATGGCTACACCTTC. Translating it yields CASSQDSASNYGYTF.

The chain carries TRBV7-3 and TRBJ1-1; tentatively, D is TRBD1 (5 bases). CDR3 length: 14 residues. The germline V gene encodes CDR1 SGHTA and CDR2 FQGTGA. Trimming left V 5 bases short and J 1 base short, with 11 bases between. The CDR3 reads CASSPAGANTEAFF. Written as DNA, the CDR3 is TGTGCCAGCAGCCCCGCCGGGGCGAACACTGAAGCTTTCTTT.

This chain connects TRBV18 to TRBJ1-1, with 8 positions matching TRBD1. This CDR3 has 15 amino acids. Germline assignment: CDR1 KGHSH and CDR2 LQKENI. Unmatched junction bases numbered 7, after V lost 4 bases and J lost 3 bases. CDR3 sequence reads: CASSRDTGGYTEAFF. In DNA, the CDR3 is TGTGCCAGCTCACGAGATACAGGGGGTTACACTGAAGCTTTCTTT.

Details on this clone: This specimen includes other DNA sequences encoding the same CDR3. V gene TRBV25-1 combines with J gene TRBJ1-1; 7 bases are shared with TRBD1. Germline CDR1 reads MGHDK; CDR2 reads SYGVNS. The CDR3 is 14 residues long. With V trimmed by 6 bases and J by 0 bases, 4 bases remained unmatched. The CDR3 loop reads CASSVTGMNTEAFF. CDR3 DNA sequence: TGTGCCAGCAGCGTGACAGGGATGAACACTGAAGCTTTCTTT.

V is TRBV24-1 and J is TRBJ2-1; D uncertain. Per the germline V gene, CDR1 is KGHDR and CDR2 is SFDVKD. Trimming stripped 4 bases from V and 7 bases from J, with 10 bases between. This CDR3 comprises 13 residues. The CDR3 nucleotides read TGTGCCACCAGTGAGACCTCGGCGAATGAGCAGTTCTTC. Its translation: CATSETSANEQFF.

The V call is TRBV28, the J call TRBJ1-5; 10 bases align to TRBD1. Per the germline V gene, CDR1 is MDHEN and CDR2 is SYDVKM. This CDR3 spans 14 amino acids. The V and J ends lost 7 bases and 9 bases, in that order; junction bases with no gene match: 9. CDR3 in amino acids: CASMDRGEDRPQHF. As DNA, the CDR3 is TGTGCCAGCATGGACAGGGGGGAAGACCGGCCCCAGCATTTT.

The rearrangement uses TRBV27 and TRBJ2-4; the D call may be TRBD1 or TRBD2 (5 bases each). The CDR3 runs 14 residues. The germline V gene has CDR1 MNHEY and CDR2 SMNVEV (reference sequence). V gave up 3 bases and J gave up 2 bases, with 8 bases separating them. The CDR3 is CASSFGGPKNIQYF. CDR3 in DNA: TGTGCCAGCAGTTTTGGGGGACCCAAAAACATTCAGTACTTC.

This chain links TRBV15 with TRBJ1-3; no reliable D call. This CDR3 region has 15 residues. Trimming stripped 0 bases from V and 0 bases from J, with 6 bases between. CDR1 is LNHNV, CDR2 YYDKDF, per germline (reference sequence). CDR3: CATSRDRYSGNTIYF. In DNA, the CDR3 is TGTGCCACCAGCAGAGATCGATACTCTGGAAACACCATATATTTT.

V and J are TRBV30 and TRBJ1-1; D gene ambiguous. Between the trimmed V and J ends, which lost 5 bases and 5 bases, there was a span of 9 bases. In germline, CDR1 is GTSNPN, CDR2 SVGIG (reference sequence). The CDR3 loop spans 11 amino acids. CDR3: CAWARRTEAFF. In DNA, the CDR3 is TGTGCCTGGGCACGACGGACTGAAGCTTTCTTT.

This sequence joins TRBV6-5 and TRBJ2-1, with 8 bases matching TRBD1. The length of the CDR3 is 14 residues. J gave up 10 bases and V 0 bases, and 5 bases lay outside the gene matches. CDR1 and CDR2 from the germline V gene are MNHEY and SVGAGI. The CDR3 loop reads CASSYSQGVREQFF. CDR3 in DNA: TGTGCCAGCAGTTACTCACAGGGGGTAAGGGAGCAGTTCTTC.

The J gene is TRBJ2-7, the V gene TRBV4-1; D remains ambiguous. Germline V gene sequence: CDR1 MGHRA, CDR2 YSYEKL. V lost 2 bases, J lost 6 bases, and 11 bases lay in between. The CDR3 is 13 amino acids. CDR3: CASSQSPVLEQYF. CDR3 nucleotide sequence: TGCGCCAGCAGCCAATCCCCAGTTCTCGAGCAGTACTTC.

The chain is built from TRBV10-3 and TRBJ1-3; TRBD1 is a possible D gene (6 bases). V lost 3 bases and J 2 bases, leaving 11 bases between the germline ends. The CDR3 runs to 15 residues. The germline gives CDR1 ENHRY, CDR2 SYGVKD. In nucleotides, the CDR3 is TGTGCCATCAGTGATGGGGGGGGCGCTGGAAACACCATATATTTT. Translation gives CAISDGGGAGNTIYF.

The CDR3: CASSAGSGTANTGELFF. CDR3 nucleotide sequence: TGTGCCAGCAGCGCGGGTTCGGGCACCGCGAACACCGGGGAGCTGTTTTTT. The chain employs TRBV9 and TRBJ2-2; D remains unclear. There are 17 residues in the CDR3. Trimming removed 3 bases at V and 0 bases at J, with 15 bases between. Looked up from germline, CDR1 is SGDLS and CDR2 is YYNGEE.

The J gene is TRBJ2-3, the V gene TRBV7-8, with TRBD1 identical over 12 bases. CDR1 and CDR2 (germline): SGHVS, FQNEAQ. V lost 5 bases to trimming and J lost 6 bases; unmatched junction nucleotides: 9. This CDR3 is 16 amino acids long. CDR3 region: CASSALGTGGLDTQYF. The CDR3, as DNA: TGTGCCAGCAGCGCCCTAGGGACAGGGGGCTTGGATACGCAGTATTTT.

The chain links TRBV5-1 to TRBJ1-1; D possibly corresponds to TRBD1 (5 bases). CDR1 SGHRS and CDR2 YFSETQ come from the germline V gene. V dropped 0 bases and J dropped 4 bases, with 7 bases sitting between them. This CDR3 spans 13 amino acids. For the CDR3, the DNA is TGCGCCAGCAGCTTGGGCAGGGCCACTGAAGCTTTCTTT. Translation gives CASSLGRATEAFF.

The chain has TRBV7-2 and TRBJ1-1; no clear D. The CDR3 contains 17 residues. V was pared by 0 bases and J by 0 bases, with 14 bases between. In germline, CDR1 is SGHTA, CDR2 FQGNSA. The CDR3 is CASSLAFGKNMNTEAFF. The CDR3 DNA sequence: TGTGCCAGCAGCTTAGCGTTTGGTAAGAACATGAACACTGAAGCTTTCTTT.

The chain links TRBV7-6 to TRBJ1-5, with D hard to call. The CDR3 totals 19 residues. Looked up from germline, CDR1 is SGHVS and CDR2 is FNYEAQ. V was clipped by 0 bases and J by 0 bases, with 18 bases between them. The CDR3 sequence: CASSLAPRTYGDSNQPQHF. DNA of the CDR3: TGTGCCAGCAGCTTAGCCCCCCGGACGTACGGAGATAGCAATCAGCCCCAGCATTTT. The entire variable domain, with the rest obtained from reference TRBV7-6 and TRBJ1-5, is as follows: GAGVSQSPRYKVTKRGQDVALRCDPISGHVSLYWYRQALGQGPEFLTYFNYEAQQDKSGLPNDRFSAERPEGSISTLTIQRTEQRDSAMYRCASSLAPRTYGDSNQPQHFGDGTRLSIL.

The gene calls are TRBV19 and TRBJ1-5; TRBD1 is a possible D gene (5 bases). This CDR3 is 12 amino acids long. In germline, CDR1 is LNHDA, CDR2 SQIVND (reference sequence). The germline V and J ends were trimmed by 6 bases and 7 bases, with 10 bases remaining between them. The CDR3 DNA follows: TGTGCCAGTAGGGTAGGGGAACAGCCCCAGCATTTT. It translates to CASRVGEQPQHF.

V is TRBV6-5 and J is TRBJ1-5; D is uncertain. V was pared by 8 bases and J by 0 bases, with 11 bases between. Germline V gene data show CDR1 as MNHEY and CDR2 as SVGAGI. This CDR3 comprises 14 residues. The CDR3 region has the DNA TGTGCCAGCCTCCAGGTTTATAGCAATCAGCCCCAGCATTTT. Amino acids: CASLQVYSNQPQHF.

The V gene is TRBV28, the J gene TRBJ1-1; no clear D. V shed 3 bases and J shed 5 bases, with 4 bases lying between them. CDR1 is MDHEN, CDR2 SYDVKM, per germline. This CDR3 is built from 11 residues. Written as DNA, the CDR3 is TGTGCCAGCAGTTTCGAGACTGAAGCTTTCTTT. It codes for CASSFETEAFF. The whole variable domain, filled in from reference TRBV28 and TRBJ1-1, reads DVKVTQSSRYLVKRTGEKVFLECVQDMDHENMFWYRQDPGLGLRLIYFSYDVKMKEKGDIPEGYSVSREKKERFSLILESASTNQTSMYLCASSFETEAFFGQGTRLTVV.